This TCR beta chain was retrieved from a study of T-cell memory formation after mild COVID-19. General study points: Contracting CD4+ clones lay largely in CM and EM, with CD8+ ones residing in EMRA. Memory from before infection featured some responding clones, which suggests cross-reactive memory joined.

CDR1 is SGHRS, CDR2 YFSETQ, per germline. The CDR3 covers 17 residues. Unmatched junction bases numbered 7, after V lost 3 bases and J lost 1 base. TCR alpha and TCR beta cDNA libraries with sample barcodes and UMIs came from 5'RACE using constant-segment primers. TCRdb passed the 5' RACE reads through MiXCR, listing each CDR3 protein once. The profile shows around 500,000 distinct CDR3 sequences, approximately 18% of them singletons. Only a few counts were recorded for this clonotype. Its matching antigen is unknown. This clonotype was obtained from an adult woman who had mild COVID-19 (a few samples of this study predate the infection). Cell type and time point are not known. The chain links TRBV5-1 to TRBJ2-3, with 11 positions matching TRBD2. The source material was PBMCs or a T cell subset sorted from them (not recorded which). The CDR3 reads CASSWPTSGDGTDTQYF. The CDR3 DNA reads TGCGCCAGCAGCTGGCCGACTAGCGGGGATGGCACAGATACGCAGTATTTT.